The entry that follows covers one T cell receptor beta chain sequence. Study processing details: For nucleated cells, counts were estimated from reference gene primer amplification. Some clones are missing from TCRdb's copy, which holds only in-frame ones; the method was immunoSEQ multiplex PCR. V and J calls and clone size are copied from that table; D and trimming were computed from the DNA. The table shows about 340,000 clones, with more than 70% occurring only once. This record comes from a study of blood T cell repertoires in COVID-19. Study information: Nucleic acid was either cDNA or gDNA, and it came from T cells, B-cell-depleted T cells, or PBMCs.

Source material: peripheral blood. The TCR originated in a young man with active or convalescent COVID-19.

As DNA, the CDR3 is TGTGCCAGCATTCCCGGCCGGGGGGGGAATTCACCCCTCCACTTT. This codes for CASIPGRGGNSPLHF. The chain uses TRBV6-5 and TRBJ1-6; D is perhaps TRBD1 (5 bases). Germline V gene lookup returns CDR1 MNHEY and CDR2 SVGAGI. Trimming stripped 7 bases from V and 7 bases from J, with 17 bases between. The CDR3 sequence is 15 residues long.